This T cell receptor (beta chain) was captured in a study of lymphopenia after photon versus proton radiotherapy. Sequencing used immunoSEQ multiplex PCR; TCRdb keeps in-frame clones, though not all of them. The repertoire holds about 12,000 clones, with around 89% as singletons. The TCR sequence derives from a man between 60 and 70 years old with pancreatic cancer. The material sequenced was peripheral blood, taken from a patient treated with proton-based radiotherapy.

This CDR3 is CASRTGSQPQHF. In DNA form, the CDR3 reads TGTGCCAGCAGGACAGGGTCTCAGCCCCAGCATTTT. The chain carries TRBV27 and TRBJ1-5, with 7 bases identical to TRBD1. V was clipped by 6 bases and J by 6 bases; unmatched bases: 2. This CDR3 is 12 amino acids long. Germline CDR1 MNHEY, CDR2 SMNVEV (reference sequence).